This TCR beta chain was sequenced during a study of T cell repertoires in cytomegalovirus infection. The overall study: HLA-B-restricted CMV epitopes that are well studied were used alongside recently identified HLA-C-restricted ones. Public TCR beta signature analysis indicated the presence of both CMV infection and matching HLA type.

On this clonotype itself: Its antigen is still unknown.

Each CDR3 protein gets one entry after TCRdb re-called the reads with MiXCR. The sample lists some 900,000 distinct CDR3 sequences; less than 35% were seen once. CDR3 size: 16 residues. CDR1 is SGHRS and CDR2 is YFSETQ in the germline V gene. Trimming took 2 bases from V and 1 from J, leaving 15 bases between them. This material consisted of cultured CD8+ T cells from PBMCs, taken from culture after CMV antigen stimulation. The sequence came from a human donor in good health (CMV status not recorded). Some clones in this sample may be carry-over from other donors' samples. V usage is TRBV5-1 and J usage is TRBJ1-1; D remains ambiguous. The CDR3 protein is CASSFLPVGPNTEAFF. The CDR3 bases are TGCGCCAGCAGCTTCTTACCAGTAGGGCCGAACACTGAAGCTTTCTTT.